The 19 T cell receptor beta chains listed next were all sequenced from one sample in a study of regulatory T cells in long-lasting Graves disease. Time point reported: persistent/refractory GD, antithyroid drugs over 5 years with positive TRAb. Scientists built the TCR library using RNA that was extracted from PBMCs. With iRepertoire HTBI primers and Arm-PCR of CDR3 regions, TCR beta libraries were built. MiXCR, applied by TCRdb to the multiplex PCR reads, yields one record per CDR3 protein. The repertoire holds fewer than 550,000 distinct CDR3 sequences, 20% to 25% seen once, with 6.5% to 9% in the top ten. Sequences were derived from peripheral blood mononuclear cells (PBMCs), sampled when the disease was refractory, from a patient treated with antithyroid drugs. Receptors were obtained from a female donor with Graves disease.

This clonotype was detected many times. This rearrangement joins TRBV5-1 to TRBJ1-5, with 9 bases lining up with TRBD1. Germline CDR1 and CDR2: SGHRS and YFSETQ. The CDR3 consists of 15 residues. V shed 3 bases, J shed 5 bases, and the junction held 6 bases outside the gene matches. DNA for the CDR3: TGCGCCAGCAGCTGGGGACAGGGAATTGATCAGCCCCAGCATTTT. Its translation is CASSWGQGIDQPQHF.

Ten or more counts support this clonotype. This chain uses TRBV28 with TRBJ1-2; perhaps TRBD1 as D (5 bases). The CDR3 sequence is 16 residues long. V was pared by 4 bases and J by 3 bases, with 18 bases between. Germline V lookup: CDR1 MDHEN, CDR2 SYDVKM. The CDR3 DNA is TGTGCCAGCAGTTCTGCTAGTATTTTCAGGGACTATGGCTACACCTTC. Translating gives CASSSASIFRDYGYTF.

As to this clonotype: A read error is possible here, since a much larger clone lies one base away. The chain is built from TRBV3-1 and TRBJ2-5, with 8 positions matching TRBD1. Germline-derived CDR1 and CDR2 are LGHDT and YNNKEL (reference sequence). The junction had 5 bases not matched to a gene; V was cut back by 6 bases and J by 2 bases. CDR3 size: 14 residues. The CDR3 sequence is CASRPGTGQETQYF. CDR3 DNA: TGTGCCAGCAGACCCGGGACAGGACAAGAGACCCAGTACTTC.

This clonotype has more than one count but fewer than ten. The chain combines TRBV7-9 with TRBJ2-7, with a weak D call TRBD2 (6 bases). Per the germline V gene, CDR1 is SEHNR and CDR2 is FQNEAQ (reference sequence). The CDR3 contains 15 residues. Trimming left V 5 bases short and J 4 bases short, with 18 bases between. Here the CDR3 DNA reads TGTGCCAGCAGCACCCGGACAAGTCGGGGGTACGAGCAGTACTTC. Protein sequence: CASSTRTSRGYEQYF.

The chain joins TRBV2 to TRBJ2-1; 11 nucleotides line up with TRBD2. Looked up from germline, CDR1 is SNHLY and CDR2 is FYNNEI. V shed 3 bases and J 7 bases; nucleotides not matched to a gene: 5. There are 15 residues in the CDR3. The CDR3 is CASSDLAGGPNEQFF. The CDR3 nucleotides are TGTGCCAGCAGTGATCTAGCGGGGGGCCCAAATGAGCAGTTCTTC.

This clonotype was seen many times. The J gene is TRBJ1-1, the V gene TRBV7-3, with 8 nucleotides matching TRBD1. CDR1 SGHTA and CDR2 FQGTGA come from the germline V gene. CDR3 length equals 12 residues. Trimming cost V 5 bases and J 7 bases; bases outside gene matches: 3. The CDR3, as DNA: TGTGCCAGCAGCACCGACAGGGGTGAAGCTTTCTTT. This translates into CASSTDRGEAFF.

This clonotype occurred a few times. V is TRBV5-1 and J is TRBJ1-1, with 9 bases fitting TRBD1. The V and J ends lost 5 bases and 11 bases, in that order; junction bases with no gene match: 7. The CDR3 has 12 residues. Germline CDR1 is SGHRS and CDR2 is YFSETQ. The CDR3 here is CASRETGGEAFF. The CDR3 coding sequence is TGCGCCAGCAGGGAGACAGGGGGGGAGGCTTTCTTT.

This clonotype was seen a few times. The rearrangement joins TRBV2 to TRBJ2-7; 7 bases map to TRBD1. V shed 8 bases and J 4 bases; nucleotides not matched to a gene: 5. CDR3 length equals 12 residues. The germline CDR1 and CDR2 sequences are SNHLY and FYNNEI. Here the CDR3 DNA reads TGTGCCAGCCTAGGGACAGAGTACGAGCAGTACTTC. This encodes CASLGTEYEQYF.

The rearrangement links TRBV19 to TRBJ1-6; 9 bases align to TRBD1. The ends lost 6 bases at V and 7 bases at J; junction bases unmatched: 10. The CDR3 loop spans 16 amino acids. Germline CDR1 reads LNHDA; CDR2 reads SQIVND (reference sequence). This CDR3 reads CASSDPGQGVNSPLHF. For the CDR3, the DNA is TGTGCCAGTAGCGACCCGGGACAGGGAGTAAATTCACCCCTCCACTTT.

This clonotype was counted a few times. V usage is TRBV11-2 and J usage is TRBJ2-7; 9 positions agree with TRBD1. V trimming: 3 bases; J trimming: 3 bases; junction bases outside the gene matches: 3. CDR1 is SGHAT, CDR2 FQNNGV, per germline. The CDR3 totals 14 residues. The CDR3 coding sequence is TGTGCCAGCAGCTTGGACAGGGGTCGCTACGAGCAGTACTTC. Translation gives CASSLDRGRYEQYF.

This clonotype was counted at least ten times. This chain joins TRBV27 and TRBJ1-6, with 7 bases that match TRBD1. CDR1 and CDR2 from the germline V gene are MNHEY and SMNVEV (reference sequence). With V trimmed by 6 bases and J by 9 bases, 11 bases remained unmatched. The CDR3 loop spans 15 amino acids. DNA of the CDR3: TGTGCCAGCAGCCCCCGCGGGACAGACAGTTCACCCCTCCACTTT. It is translated as CASSPRGTDSSPLHF.

About this clonotype: The junction does not match germline at one end; this may be a read error. The chain uses TRBV5-1 and TRBJ1-1; D is possibly TRBD1 (5 bases). Germline assignment: CDR1 SGHRS and CDR2 YFSETQ. The CDR3 length is 14 residues. DNA for the CDR3: TGCGCCAGCAGCTTGGATGGTCAGGGTAGTAGGACCGTCTTT. Amino acid sequence: CASSLDGQGSRTVF.

This clonotype was seen many times. The CDR3 loop is CASSLDQGLAASYEQYF. CDR3 DNA: TGTGCCAGCAGCTTAGATCAGGGTCTAGCGGCTTCCTACGAGCAGTACTTC. The chain recombines TRBV11-2 with TRBJ2-7, with TRBD2 identical over 7 bases. The trim removed 0 bases at V and 1 base at J, leaving 9 bases unmatched. CDR1 is SGHAT, CDR2 FQNNGV, per germline. This CDR3 has 17 amino acids.

The chain couples TRBV19 to TRBJ1-2, with a weak D call TRBD1 (5 bases). The CDR3 is made up of 15 amino acids. V was clipped by 5 bases and J by 7 bases, with 20 bases between them. Germline V lookup: CDR1 LNHDA, CDR2 SQIVND (reference sequence). CDR3 in amino acids: CASSVTGRMNRGYTF. The CDR3 DNA reads TGTGCCAGTAGTGTAACAGGACGTATGAATCGTGGCTACACCTTC.

The rearrangement uses TRBV19 and TRBJ2-2; 8 bases are a match to TRBD2. CDR1 is LNHDA and CDR2 is SQIVND in the germline V gene (reference sequence). This CDR3 has 15 amino acids. Losses at the gene ends were 1 base for V and 6 bases for J; bases not matched to a gene: 4. CDR3 coding DNA: TGTGCCAGTAGTATAGTAGCGGGATTTCCCGGGGAGCTGTTTTTT. It codes for CASSIVAGFPGELFF.

The sample holds many counts of this clonotype. The rearrangement joins TRBV6-1 to TRBJ1-1, with D unresolved. CDR3 size: 15 residues. V shed 3 bases and J shed 5 bases, with 16 bases lying between them. Germline values: CDR1 MNHNS, CDR2 SASEGT. The CDR3 region is CASSEVAKGTTEAFF. For the CDR3, the DNA is TGTGCCAGCAGTGAGGTTGCCAAAGGAACAACTGAAGCTTTCTTT.

The chain recombines TRBV7-9 with TRBJ2-7, with 8 bases identical to TRBD1. Germline assignment: CDR1 SEHNR and CDR2 FQNEAQ (reference sequence). The trim removed 11 bases at V and 3 bases at J, leaving 12 bases unmatched. The CDR3 sequence is 14 residues long. The CDR3 nucleotides read TGTGCCGCAGCTGATTGGGACAGGAACTACGAGCAGTACTTC. This gives the protein CAAADWDRNYEQYF. Full variable domain (outside the CDR3, taken from reference TRBV7-9 and TRBJ2-7): DTGVSQNPRHKITKRGQNVTFRCDPISEHNRLYWYRQTLGQGPEFLTYFQNEAQLEKSRLLSDRFSAERPKGSFSTLEIQRTEQGDSAMYLCAAADWDRNYEQYFGPGTRLTVT.

The sample holds many counts of this clonotype. The V gene is TRBV7-2, the J gene TRBJ1-1, with 10 nucleotides matching TRBD1. This CDR3 has 16 amino acids. CDR1 SGHTA and CDR2 FQGNSA come from the germline V gene. Trimming at V came to 3 bases and at J to 4 bases, leaving 8 bases not matched to a gene. As DNA, the CDR3 is TGTGCCAGCAGCTTTAGGACAGGGGGATTGAGCACTGAAGCTTTCTTT. It yields the protein CASSFRTGGLSTEAFF.

This clonotype was picked up many times. This sequence joins TRBV28 and TRBJ1-1; the match to TRBD1 covers 7 bases. Germline assignment: CDR1 MDHEN and CDR2 SYDVKM. V gave up 5 bases and J gave up 7 bases; unmatched junction bases: 4. There are 12 residues in the CDR3. CDR3 DNA sequence: TGTGCCAGCAGTAGGACAGGACTTGAAGCTTTCTTT. Its translation is CASSRTGLEAFF.